A single sample is the source of the 20 T cell receptor beta chains below, sequenced in a study of shared clonotypes between healthy human individuals. The table came from immunoSEQ multiplex PCR; TCRdb's copy has only in-frame clones and leaves some out. The sample lists about 530,000 clones, nearly 80% occurring once. Sequenced sample: PBMCs. Every receptor here comes from a woman in her thirties or forties in good health. Some clones in this sample may be carry-over from other donors' samples.

This clone has just a few counts. Within the sample, other DNA sequences also encode this same CDR3. This chain joins TRBV29-1 and TRBJ1-1; TRBD1 is a possible D gene (5 bases). The germline gives CDR1 SQVTM, CDR2 ANQGSEA. The CDR3 spans 12 residues. V was trimmed by 6 bases and J by 3 bases, leaving 11 bases between them. CDR3 amino acids: CSVGRGDTEAFF. In nucleotides, the CDR3 is TGCAGCGTCGGCCGGGGGGACACTGAAGCTTTCTTT. Filled out from reference TRBV29-1 and TRBJ1-1, the complete variable domain reads SAVISQKPSRDICQRGTSLTIQCQVDSQVTMMFWYRQQPGQSLTLIATANQGSEATYESGFVIDKFPISRPNLTFSTLTVSNMSPEDSSIYLCSVGRGDTEAFFGQGTRLTVV.

The chain combines TRBV7-9 with TRBJ1-5, with D perhaps matching TRBD1 (5 bases). Germline V gene sequence: CDR1 SEHNR, CDR2 FQNEAQ (reference sequence). This CDR3 comprises 13 residues. The germline V and J ends were trimmed by 2 bases and 6 bases, with 8 bases remaining between them. The CDR3 DNA follows: TGTGCCAGCAGCTTATACGGGGGTCAGCCCCAGCATTTT. Translating it yields CASSLYGGQPQHF.

The rearrangement uses TRBV7-2 and TRBJ2-2; D is unclear. The V end lost 1 base, the J end lost 2 bases, and 5 bases lay between the germline ends. The CDR3 consists of 14 residues. Germline V CDR1 and CDR2: SGHTA, FQGNSA. The CDR3: CASSLEINTGELFF. CDR3 coding DNA: TGTGCCAGCAGCTTAGAGATTAACACCGGGGAGCTGTTTTTT. Combining the CDR3 with reference TRBV7-2 and TRBJ2-2 gives the whole variable domain GAGVSQSPSNKVTEKGKDVELRCDPISGHTALYWYRQSLGQGLEFLIYFQGNSAPDKSGLPSDRFSAERTGGSVSTLTIQRTQQEDSAVYLCASSLEINTGELFFGEGSRLTVL.

V gene TRBV25-1 combines with J gene TRBJ1-1; D unresolved. The germline CDR1 and CDR2 sequences are MGHDK and SYGVNS. Trimming stripped 3 bases from V and 4 bases from J, with 15 bases between. The CDR3 totals 15 residues. The CDR3 loop is CASSDATGWGTEAFF. CDR3 nucleotide sequence: TGTGCCAGCAGTGATGCCACGGGCTGGGGCACTGAAGCTTTCTTT.

The V gene is TRBV18, the J gene TRBJ1-1; D remains unclear. Germline V gene lookup returns CDR1 KGHSH and CDR2 LQKENI. The CDR3 is 14 residues long. Trimming cost V 3 bases and J 2 bases, with 10 bases left between them. The CDR3 spells CASSPYDGNTEAFF. In DNA, the CDR3 is TGTGCCAGCTCACCCTACGACGGAAACACTGAAGCTTTCTTT.

This chain links TRBV5-4 with TRBJ2-1; D may be TRBD1 or TRBD2 (5 bases each). CDR1 SGHNT and CDR2 YYREEE come from the germline V gene (reference sequence). This CDR3 is built from 12 residues. The germline V and J ends were trimmed by 5 bases and 6 bases, with 9 bases remaining between them. This chain's CDR3 is CASRGVPNEQFF. For the CDR3, the DNA is TGTGCCAGCAGGGGGGTACCCAATGAGCAGTTCTTC.

V and J are TRBV30 and TRBJ2-7; 12 nucleotides align to TRBD2. This CDR3 is built from 13 residues. Per germline, CDR1 GTSNPN and CDR2 SVGIG (reference sequence). Trimming at V came to 4 bases and at J to 6 bases, leaving 4 bases not matched to a gene. In DNA, the CDR3 is TGTGCCTGGACCCCGACTAGCGGGAGCGAGCAGTACTTC. This encodes CAWTPTSGSEQYF.

V gene TRBV6-1 combines with J gene TRBJ1-5; D uncertain. CDR1 is MNHNS and CDR2 is SASEGT in the germline V gene. CDR3 size: 16 residues. Trimming took 2 bases from V and 1 from J, leaving 12 bases between them. This CDR3 is CASSERPGGSNQPQHF. The CDR3 DNA is TGTGCCAGCAGTGAACGCCCGGGCGGGAGCAATCAGCCCCAGCATTTT.

The table lists this clone with a count of one. The V gene is TRBV27, the J gene TRBJ2-5; D is uncertain. From germline, CDR1 is MNHEY and CDR2 SMNVEV (reference sequence). V was shortened by 3 bases and J by 5 bases, with 13 bases between the two germline ends. The length of the CDR3 is 14 residues. Written as DNA, the CDR3 is TGTGCCAGCAGTTTGGCAGCGACAAGGGAGACCCAGTACTTC. This translates into CASSLAATRETQYF.

The CDR3 is CASSFAGDRNTIYF. The CDR3 nucleotides read TGTGCCAGCAGTTTTGCAGGGGATCGTAACACCATATATTTT. The chain has TRBV28 and TRBJ1-3; D perhaps matches TRBD1 (6 bases). The CDR3 totals 14 residues. The V gene's germline CDR1 is MDHEN and CDR2 SYDVKM. Trimming stripped 3 bases from V and 7 bases from J, with 13 bases between. The variable domain in full, with the rest retrieved from reference TRBV28 and TRBJ1-3, is DVKVTQSSRYLVKRTGEKVFLECVQDMDHENMFWYRQDPGLGLRLIYFSYDVKMKEKGDIPEGYSVSREKKERFSLILESASTNQTSMYLCASSFAGDRNTIYFGEGSWLTVV.

This chain joins TRBV18 and TRBJ2-5, with no clear D. The CDR3 loop spans 13 amino acids. V lost 3 bases and J lost 4, with 9 bases in between. CDR1 is KGHSH and CDR2 is LQKENI in the germline V gene. CDR3 residues: CASSPAMGETQYF. CDR3 nucleotides: TGTGCCAGCTCACCCGCTATGGGAGAGACCCAGTACTTC.

This clone was seen a handful of times. The chain has TRBV5-6 and TRBJ2-1; TRBD2 matches 8 bases. Germline assignment: CDR1 SGHDT and CDR2 YYEEEE. The CDR3 is 16 residues long. J was trimmed by 6 bases and V by 4 bases; bases with no gene match: 12. Here the CDR3 reads CASSPVGRASVNEQFF. CDR3 coding DNA: TGTGCCAGCAGCCCGGTCGGGAGGGCCTCCGTCAATGAGCAGTTCTTC.

Points on this clone: With a much larger clone just one base away, this may be a read error. Here the CDR3 reads CAWGVLAGSYEQYF. Written as DNA, the CDR3 is TGTGCCTGGGGTGTACTAGCGGGGTCCTACGAGCAGTACTTC. This chain links TRBV30 with TRBJ2-7, with 10 bases aligning to TRBD2. The CDR3 spans 14 residues. Germline-derived CDR1 and CDR2 are GTSNPN and SVGIG (reference sequence).

This clone was detected many times. The chain links TRBV5-1 to TRBJ2-3; D may be TRBD1 (5 bases). V lost 1 base and J 1 base, leaving 13 bases between the germline ends. The CDR3 length is 16 residues. The V gene's germline CDR1 is SGHRS and CDR2 YFSETQ. The DNA for the CDR3 is TGCGCCAGCAGCTTGACCCCCAGGGTGGGCACAGATACGCAGTATTTT. Its protein product is CASSLTPRVGTDTQYF.

This chain joins TRBV4-1 and TRBJ2-6; D is unclear. Germline lookup yields CDR1 MGHRA and CDR2 YSYEKL. The CDR3 runs to 14 residues. Deletions cut 4 bases from V and 2 bases from J, with 6 bases between. The CDR3 protein is CASSLGPGANVLTF. CDR3 coding DNA: TGCGCCAGCAGCCTCGGGCCTGGGGCCAACGTCCTGACTTTC.

The chain joins TRBV11-2 to TRBJ2-1; 13 bases are shared with TRBD2. The germline CDR1 and CDR2 sequences are SGHAT and FQNNGV. V lost 5 bases, J lost 9 bases, and 7 bases stayed unmatched. The CDR3 totals 15 residues. CDR3 sequence reads: CASSQGLAGQGEQFF. The CDR3 DNA sequence: TGTGCCAGCAGCCAGGGACTAGCGGGACAGGGTGAGCAGTTCTTC. Drawing the rest from reference TRBV11-2 and TRBJ2-1, the complete variable domain is EAGVAQSPRYKIIEKRQSVAFWCNPISGHATLYWYQQILGQGPKLLIQFQNNGVVDDSQLPKDRFSAERLKGVDSTLKIQPAKLEDSAVYLCASSQGLAGQGEQFFGPGTRLTVL.

This clone was seen repeatedly, ten times or more. The rearrangement joins TRBV25-1 to TRBJ2-7; 12 bases are a match to TRBD2. V lost 6 bases to trimming and J lost 5 bases; unmatched junction nucleotides: 8. This CDR3 contains 15 residues. Germline lookup yields CDR1 MGHDK and CDR2 SYGVNS. DNA of the CDR3: TGTGCCAGCAGACCGTCTAGCGGGAGGGCCCACGAGCAGTACTTC. As protein: CASRPSSGRAHEQYF.

The V call is TRBV5-1, the J call TRBJ1-3; D gene uncertain. Germline V gives CDR1 SGHRS, CDR2 YFSETQ. The ends were cut back, 2 bases at V and 0 bases at J, with 9 bases in the middle. This CDR3 is 15 amino acids long. Here the CDR3 reads CASSLENNSGNTIYF. The CDR3, as DNA: TGCGCCAGCAGCTTAGAAAATAACTCTGGAAACACCATATATTTT.

The rearrangement links TRBV19 to TRBJ2-1, with D unclear. There are 14 residues in the CDR3. Trimming removed 7 bases at V and 4 bases at J, with 14 bases between. Germline CDR1 is LNHDA and CDR2 is SQIVND (reference sequence). CDR3 DNA sequence: TGTGCCAGTAAGCAGAATCTGTGGTACAATGAGCAGTTCTTC. Residues: CASKQNLWYNEQFF.

DNA for the CDR3: TGTGCCAGCAGCTCCGGTGGGGCAGGGGCCACAGATACGCAGTATTTT. Translated: CASSSGGAGATDTQYF. J is TRBJ2-3 and V is TRBV7-9, with D possibly matching TRBD1 (6 bases). The CDR3 length is 16 residues. Germline V CDR1 and CDR2: SEHNR, FQNEAQ (reference sequence). V was shortened by 4 bases and J by 2 bases, with 16 bases between the two germline ends.